Listed below are T cell receptor beta chains from one sample, sequenced in a study of beta chain features in type 1 diabetes. Sequenced by immunoSEQ multiplex PCR; TCRdb stores in-frame clones only, minus some. The data contain roughly 180,000 clones, over 6% of them seen just once; the ten biggest clones take up roughly 0.5%. Sequenced material: central memory CD4+ T cells from blood. These receptors all stem from a man aged 18 to 35 with type 1 diabetes. Both conserved end residues are part of each CDR3. A D gene is named only where the DNA matches it firmly. Where a row states a size, it is once, few, many or the class of an expanded clone; other rows omit it.

>TRBV6-5|TRBJ1-5|NA|NA
CASSRGQGNQPQHF
TGTGCCAGCTCCCGAGGGCAGGGCAATCAGCCCCAGCATTTT
>TRBV21-1|TRBJ2-1|NA|NA
CASSKADTGREQFF
TGTGCCAGCAGCAAAGCGGATACAGGGCGTGAGCAGTTCTTC
>TRBV14|TRBJ2-1|NA|TRBD1
CASSQLGTVNEQFF
TGTGCCAGCAGCCAACTGGGGACAGTCAATGAGCAGTTCTTC
>TRBV6-6|TRBJ1-1|NA|NA
CASSDQFTGNTEAFF
TGTGCCAGCAGTGATCAATTTACAGGGAACACTGAAGCTTTCTTT
>TRBV7-9|TRBJ2-1|NA|NA
CASSTDSYNEQFF
TGTGCCAGCAGCACCGATAGTTACAATGAGCAGTTCTTC
>TRBV9|TRBJ2-1|few|TRBD2
CASSAGTSGRLLWNEQFF
TGTGCCAGCAGCGCCGGGACTAGCGGGAGACTACTTTGGAATGAGCAGTTCTTC
>TRBV28|TRBJ2-1|NA|NA
CASRAGESYNEQFF
TGTGCCAGTCGGGCAGGGGAATCCTACAATGAGCAGTTCTTC
>TRBV28|TRBJ2-2|few|NA
CASSASGARTGELFF
TGTGCCAGCAGCGCTTCGGGAGCGCGGACCGGGGAGCTGTTTTTT
>TRBV27|TRBJ2-3|NA|TRBD2
CASSPLAGGPDTQYF
TGTGCCAGCAGTCCTCTAGCGGGAGGGCCGGATACGCAGTATTTT
>TRBV11-2|TRBJ2-7|NA|TRBD2
CASSLEGLAGVGYEQYF
TGTGCCAGCAGCTTAGAGGGACTAGCGGGGGTGGGCTACGAGCAGTACTTC
>TRBV30|TRBJ1-2|few|NA
CAWSVPGGYTF
TGTGCCTGGAGTGTACCAGGTGGCTACACCTTC
>TRBV15|TRBJ2-1|NA|TRBD2
CATSTRAGGSSQFF
TGTGCCACCAGCACTCGAGCGGGAGGATCTTCGCAGTTCTTC
>TRBV18|TRBJ1-1|few|TRBD1
CASSLDRVGGNTEAFF
TGTGCCAGCTCACTCGACAGGGTCGGAGGGAACACTGAAGCTTTCTTT
>TRBV11-2|TRBJ2-7|NA|TRBD2
CASSLGPGLAGKEQYF
TGTGCCAGCAGCTTAGGGCCGGGACTAGCGGGGAAGGAGCAGTACTTC
>TRBV29-1|TRBJ1-2|NA|TRBD1
CSVLTGNYGYTF
TGCAGCGTCCTGACAGGGAACTATGGCTACACCTTC
>TRBV9|TRBJ2-1|NA|NA
CASGGGGYNEQFF
TGTGCCAGCGGGGGAGGGGGGTACAATGAGCAGTTCTTC
>TRBV5-1|TRBJ2-3|few|TRBD1
CASRRTGGYTDTQYF
TGCGCCAGCAGACGGACAGGGGGCTACACAGATACGCAGTATTTT
>TRBV15|TRBJ2-7|NA|TRBD2
CATSIATSGFSYEQYF
TGTGCCACCAGTATTGCGACTAGCGGATTCTCCTACGAGCAGTACTTC
>TRBV29-1|TRBJ1-2|NA|NA
CSVEAVQTYGYTF
TGCAGCGTTGAAGCGGTACAGACCTATGGCTACACCTTC
>TRBV6-6|TRBJ1-1|NA|NA
CASSVAGRVNTEAFF
TGTGCCAGCAGTGTAGCCGGCAGGGTGAACACTGAAGCTTTCTTT
>TRBV29-1|TRBJ1-5|many|TRBD1
CSVGDSYNQPQHF
TGCAGCGTTGGGGACAGCTACAATCAGCCCCAGCATTTT
>TRBV5-4|TRBJ2-5|NA|TRBD1
CASSSGQGPETQYF
TGTGCCAGCAGCAGTGGACAGGGCCCAGAGACCCAGTACTTC
>TRBV9|TRBJ2-1|NA|TRBD2
CASSVVAGAIYSYNEQFF
TGTGCCAGCAGCGTAGTAGCGGGGGCAATCTATTCCTACAATGAGCAGTTCTTC